This T cell receptor beta chain was identified during a study of response to subunit inactivated influenza vaccine. With respect to this clonotype: Its target is unknown.

TCRdb re-analysed the RT-PCR reads in MiXCR, keeping a single row per CDR3 protein. In the table there are around 480,000 distinct CDR3 sequences, 16% of which are singletons. Points from the study as a whole: Only a handful of new T cells, the authors suggested, are recruited with each seasonal influenza vaccination.

The sample in question was CD4+ T cells sorted from PBMCs, obtained around 25 months after vaccination. This TCR was sampled from a man in his fifties or sixties who received an inactivated influenza vaccine.

The CDR3 DNA follows: TGTGCCAGCAGACGTAATAGGGGAGGTAATGAAAAACTGTTTTTT. Translating it yields CASRRNRGGNEKLFF. This sequence joins TRBV6-1 and TRBJ1-4; D perhaps matches TRBD1 (5 bases). Germline V gene sequence: CDR1 MNHNS, CDR2 SASEGT. This CDR3 has 15 residues. V lost 6 bases and J lost 4, with 15 bases in between.